A selection of T cell receptor beta chains follows, all from one sample in a study of beta chain features in type 1 diabetes. Method: immunoSEQ multiplex PCR; TCRdb's copy keeps in-frame clones and lacks some. The data contain over 650,000 clones, over 12% of them singletons. Sequenced material: naive CD4+ T cells from blood. These receptors were taken from a man in his late teens or twenties with type 1 diabetes. Each CDR3 is given with its conserved first and last residue. D genes are given only for firm matches. Clone size appears in some rows only: once, few, many, or a class for an expanded clone.

v_gene: TRBV27; d_gene: .; j_gene: TRBJ2-7; abundance: few; CDR3nt: TGTGCCAGCCACTCGCGGGGATCCTCCTACGAGCAGTACTTC; CDR3aa: CASHSRGSSYEQYF
v_gene: TRBV5-1; d_gene: .; j_gene: TRBJ1-5; abundance: few; CDR3nt: TGCGCCAGCAGCTTGGGGGGTATCAATCAGCCCCAGCATTTT; CDR3aa: CASSLGGINQPQHF
v_gene: TRBV7-9; d_gene: .; j_gene: TRBJ1-5; abundance: .; CDR3nt: TGTGCCAGCAGCTCTTTCAGGGGAAATCAGCCCCAGCATTTT; CDR3aa: CASSSFRGNQPQHF
v_gene: TRBV21-1; d_gene: .; j_gene: TRBJ2-5; abundance: .; CDR3nt: TGTGCCAGCACCGGACAGGCGAAGACCCAGTACTTC; CDR3aa: CASTGQAKTQYF
v_gene: TRBV30; d_gene: .; j_gene: TRBJ2-4; abundance: .; CDR3nt: TGTGCCTGGGGGATCGGCCCCTTCATCAGGGAGTTC; CDR3aa: CAWGIGPFIREF
v_gene: TRBV9; d_gene: .; j_gene: TRBJ1-2; abundance: .; CDR3nt: TGTGCCAGCAGCGTAGGGGGCGGGACCTATGGCTACACCTTC; CDR3aa: CASSVGGGTYGYTF
v_gene: TRBV14; d_gene: .; j_gene: TRBJ2-2; abundance: few; CDR3nt: TGTGCCAGCAGCCAAGGAGTGACCTCCGGGAACACCGGGGAGCTGTTTTTT; CDR3aa: CASSQGVTSGNTGELFF
v_gene: TRBV2; d_gene: TRBD1; j_gene: TRBJ1-5; abundance: few; CDR3nt: TGTGCCAGCAGTGAAGGACAGGGGGCGCGAAATCAGCCCCAGCATTTT; CDR3aa: CASSEGQGARNQPQHF
v_gene: TRBV11-1; d_gene: .; j_gene: TRBJ2-4; abundance: .; CDR3nt: TGTGCCAGCAGCCTCCTAGTTGGGCCCTTAGCCAAAAACATTCAGTACTTC; CDR3aa: CASSLLVGPLAKNIQYF
v_gene: TRBV7-3; d_gene: TRBD1; j_gene: TRBJ2-3; abundance: few; CDR3nt: TGTGCCAGCAGCTTAGACAGGGGAAGAAATACGCAGTATTTT; CDR3aa: CASSLDRGRNTQYF
v_gene: TRBV5-4; d_gene: TRBD1; j_gene: TRBJ2-1; abundance: .; CDR3nt: TGTGCCAGCAGACCAAAGAGGGGGCTAAACAATGAGCAGTTCTTC; CDR3aa: CASRPKRGLNNEQFF
v_gene: TRBV15; d_gene: .; j_gene: TRBJ2-3; abundance: .; CDR3nt: TGTGCCACCAGCAGAGAGGCCGACACTAGCCGGAGCACAGATACGCAGTATTTT; CDR3aa: CATSREADTSRSTDTQYF
v_gene: TRBV7-7; d_gene: TRBD2; j_gene: TRBJ2-5; abundance: .; CDR3nt: TGTGCTAGCAGCTCTAGGACTAGCGGAGAGACCCAGTACTTC; CDR3aa: CASSSRTSGETQYF
v_gene: TRBV7-2; d_gene: .; j_gene: TRBJ2-3; abundance: few; CDR3nt: TGTGCCAGCAGCTCATACACAGATACGCAGTATTTT; CDR3aa: CASSSYTDTQYF
v_gene: TRBV4-2; d_gene: TRBD2; j_gene: TRBJ2-3; abundance: .; CDR3nt: TGTGCCAGCGAAGCGGGGGGGACCCATACGCAGTATTTT; CDR3aa: CASEAGGTHTQYF
v_gene: TRBV27; d_gene: .; j_gene: TRBJ2-7; abundance: .; CDR3nt: TGTGCCAGCAGGCGAATAAGCTCCTACGAGCAGTACTTC; CDR3aa: CASRRISSYEQYF
v_gene: TRBV7-9; d_gene: .; j_gene: TRBJ1-1; abundance: .; CDR3nt: TGTGCCAGCAGCCCAAGACAGTCGAACACTGAAGCTTTCTTT; CDR3aa: CASSPRQSNTEAFF
v_gene: TRBV7-2; d_gene: .; j_gene: TRBJ1-2; abundance: few; CDR3nt: TGTGCCAGCAGCTTTGGGGCAGCAAATGGCTACACCTTC; CDR3aa: CASSFGAANGYTF
v_gene: TRBV27; d_gene: .; j_gene: TRBJ1-5; abundance: few; CDR3nt: TGTGCCAGCAGTTCCCTCCAGCAGGGTGATGGTTGGCGCAATCAGCCCCAGCATTTT; CDR3aa: CASSSLQQGDGWRNQPQHF
v_gene: TRBV28; d_gene: .; j_gene: TRBJ2-3; abundance: few; CDR3nt: TGTGCCAGCAGGCCGGGGACAGATACGCAGTATTTT; CDR3aa: CASRPGTDTQYF
v_gene: TRBV27; d_gene: .; j_gene: TRBJ2-4; abundance: few; CDR3nt: TGTTCAAGAACGTCTTCTGGCAAAAACATTCAGTACTTC; CDR3aa: CSRTSSGKNIQYF
v_gene: TRBV30; d_gene: .; j_gene: TRBJ2-5; abundance: .; CDR3nt: TGTGCCTGGGGTGCAGGGTTCAGAACTTTACTCCAAGAGACCCAGTACTTC; CDR3aa: CAWGAGFRTLLQETQYF
v_gene: TRBV9; d_gene: TRBD1; j_gene: TRBJ1-6; abundance: few; CDR3nt: TGTGCCAGCAGCGTGGACCGGGACAGGGTAAAAGGGGGATATTCACCCCTCCACTTT; CDR3aa: CASSVDRDRVKGGYSPLHF
v_gene: TRBV15; d_gene: TRBD1; j_gene: TRBJ2-5; abundance: few; CDR3nt: TGTGCCACCAGCAGGCCAGGGGGCCAAGAGACCCAGTACTTC; CDR3aa: CATSRPGGQETQYF
v_gene: TRBV6-5; d_gene: TRBD1; j_gene: TRBJ1-5; abundance: .; CDR3nt: TGTGCCAGCAGGTACAGGGGCGATGAGGGGGGCCAGCCCCAGCATTTT; CDR3aa: CASRYRGDEGGQPQHF
v_gene: TRBV4-1; d_gene: TRBD2; j_gene: TRBJ2-1; abundance: many; CDR3nt: TGCGCCAGCAGCCAAGATCGGGCTAGCGGTTCCTACAATGAGCAGTTCTTC; CDR3aa: CASSQDRASGSYNEQFF
v_gene: TRBV30; d_gene: TRBD2; j_gene: TRBJ2-7; abundance: few; CDR3nt: TGTGCCTGGATGGAGGCTAGCGGGAGGGCCAGGCGCGAGCAGTACTTC; CDR3aa: CAWMEASGRARREQYF
v_gene: TRBV30; d_gene: .; j_gene: TRBJ2-2; abundance: few; CDR3nt: TGTGCCTGGAGTGATGTGGGCACCGGGGAGCTGTTTTTT; CDR3aa: CAWSDVGTGELFF
v_gene: TRBV7-2; d_gene: TRBD2; j_gene: TRBJ2-1; abundance: few; CDR3nt: TGTGCCAGCAGCTTAGCGACTAGCGGTCGTGAGCAGTTCTTC; CDR3aa: CASSLATSGREQFF
v_gene: TRBV7-2; d_gene: TRBD2; j_gene: TRBJ2-7; abundance: .; CDR3nt: TGTGCCAGCAGGCCCGGAGGCGGGAGTATCGACGAGCAGTACTTC; CDR3aa: CASRPGGGSIDEQYF
v_gene: TRBV6-1; d_gene: TRBD1; j_gene: TRBJ2-1; abundance: .; CDR3nt: TGTGCCAGCAGTTTGACAGGGAATGAGCAGTTCTTC; CDR3aa: CASSLTGNEQFF
v_gene: TRBV30; d_gene: TRBD2; j_gene: TRBJ2-3; abundance: .; CDR3nt: TGTGCCTGGGTATCGGGGGGAACAGATACGCAGTATTTT; CDR3aa: CAWVSGGTDTQYF
v_gene: TRBV7-9; d_gene: .; j_gene: TRBJ1-5; abundance: few; CDR3nt: TGTGCCAGCAGCCTTTCAACGCAGCCCCAGCATTTT; CDR3aa: CASSLSTQPQHF
v_gene: TRBV20-1; d_gene: .; j_gene: TRBJ1-4; abundance: few; CDR3nt: TGCAGTGCTAGCACACAGGGTTCGTTGTTTTTT; CDR3aa: CSASTQGSLFF
v_gene: TRBV7-2; d_gene: .; j_gene: TRBJ1-5; abundance: few; CDR3nt: TGTGCCAGCTCAGGGGCCTATAGCAATCAGCCCCAGCATTTT; CDR3aa: CASSGAYSNQPQHF
v_gene: TRBV5-1; d_gene: TRBD2; j_gene: TRBJ2-1; abundance: .; CDR3nt: TGCGCCAGCAGCGGTAGCGGGAGGGCGTTAATTGACAATGAGCAGTTCTTC; CDR3aa: CASSGSGRALIDNEQFF
v_gene: TRBV7-9; d_gene: .; j_gene: TRBJ1-3; abundance: .; CDR3nt: TGTGCCAGCAGCCAGCGGGAACGCAACACCATATATTTT; CDR3aa: CASSQRERNTIYF
v_gene: TRBV4-2; d_gene: TRBD1; j_gene: TRBJ1-1; abundance: few; CDR3nt: TGTGCCAGCAGCCAAGGCTTACAGGGGGTCACTGAAGCTTTCTTT; CDR3aa: CASSQGLQGVTEAFF
v_gene: TRBV25-1; d_gene: .; j_gene: TRBJ2-7; abundance: .; CDR3nt: TGTGCCAGCACTCCTCCTCCACCTAATCACTACGAGCAGTACTTC; CDR3aa: CASTPPPPNHYEQYF
v_gene: TRBV5-6; d_gene: TRBD2; j_gene: TRBJ2-3; abundance: .; CDR3nt: TGTGCCAGCAGCTTCCGGGGACTAGCGGATACAGATACGCAGTATTTT; CDR3aa: CASSFRGLADTDTQYF
v_gene: TRBV9; d_gene: .; j_gene: TRBJ1-1; abundance: .; CDR3nt: TGTGCCAGCAGCGCCCCCGGGACGGTGAACACTGAAGCTTTCTTT; CDR3aa: CASSAPGTVNTEAFF
v_gene: TRBV23-1; d_gene: TRBD2; j_gene: TRBJ2-1; abundance: .; CDR3nt: TGCGCCAGCAGTCAAGAGGGACTACTCAATGAGCAGTTCTTC; CDR3aa: CASSQEGLLNEQFF
v_gene: TRBV27; d_gene: .; j_gene: TRBJ1-1; abundance: few; CDR3nt: TGTGCCAGCTCAACAGACAACACTGAAGCTTTCTTT; CDR3aa: CASSTDNTEAFF
v_gene: TRBV30; d_gene: .; j_gene: TRBJ2-1; abundance: few; CDR3nt: TGTGCCTGGAGTATCCACCGCAATGAGCAGTTCTTC; CDR3aa: CAWSIHRNEQFF
v_gene: TRBV7-9; d_gene: .; j_gene: TRBJ1-5; abundance: few; CDR3nt: TGTGCCAGCAGCTTCCTCCCAGTATATTGGGGCAATCAGCCCCAGCATTTT; CDR3aa: CASSFLPVYWGNQPQHF
v_gene: TRBV9; d_gene: TRBD2; j_gene: TRBJ2-7; abundance: .; CDR3nt: TGTGCCAGCAGCGTCCGACTAGCGGGAAGTGTCGACGAGCAGTACTTC; CDR3aa: CASSVRLAGSVDEQYF
v_gene: TRBV6-5; d_gene: TRBD2; j_gene: TRBJ2-3; abundance: few; CDR3nt: TGTGCCAGCAGTTACTTTTCGGGAGGGCCCACAGATACGCAGTATTTT; CDR3aa: CASSYFSGGPTDTQYF
v_gene: TRBV28; d_gene: .; j_gene: TRBJ1-1; abundance: few; CDR3nt: TGTGCCAGCAGTTTTGGTGGGGTGGTGGGGACTGAAGCTTTCTTT; CDR3aa: CASSFGGVVGTEAFF
v_gene: TRBV25-1; d_gene: TRBD1; j_gene: TRBJ2-1; abundance: .; CDR3nt: TGTGCCAGCAGTATCCCGGGACAGGGGTACAATGAGCAGTTCTTC; CDR3aa: CASSIPGQGYNEQFF
v_gene: TRBV6-5; d_gene: TRBD1; j_gene: TRBJ2-7; abundance: .; CDR3nt: TGTGCCAGCAGAGACGGACAGGCCAGCTCCTACGAGCAGTACTTC; CDR3aa: CASRDGQASSYEQYF
v_gene: TRBV6-6; d_gene: TRBD1; j_gene: TRBJ1-1; abundance: .; CDR3nt: TGTGCCAGCAGTTACTCGATGACAGGGGGTGGGACTGAAGCTTTCTTT; CDR3aa: CASSYSMTGGGTEAFF
v_gene: TRBV2; d_gene: .; j_gene: TRBJ2-7; abundance: .; CDR3nt: TGTGCCAGCGTACTCTCCTACGAGCAGTACTTC; CDR3aa: CASVLSYEQYF
v_gene: TRBV6-5; d_gene: .; j_gene: TRBJ1-6; abundance: once; CDR3nt: TGTGCCAGCAGTTTAGACGGGGGTTCCTATAATTCACCCCTCCACTTT; CDR3aa: CASSLDGGSYNSPLHF
v_gene: TRBV5-1; d_gene: TRBD2; j_gene: TRBJ2-1; abundance: few; CDR3nt: TGCGCCAGCAGCTTGCTAGCGGGAGGGGTCAATGAGCAGTTCTTC; CDR3aa: CASSLLAGGVNEQFF
v_gene: TRBV4-2; d_gene: .; j_gene: TRBJ2-1; abundance: few; CDR3nt: TGTGCCAGCAGCCAAAAGGGGATCGACAATGAGCAGTTCTTC; CDR3aa: CASSQKGIDNEQFF
v_gene: TRBV18; d_gene: .; j_gene: TRBJ1-1; abundance: few; CDR3nt: TGTGCCAGCTCACCTAACACTGAAGCTTTCTTT; CDR3aa: CASSPNTEAFF
v_gene: TRBV7-9; d_gene: TRBD2; j_gene: TRBJ2-1; abundance: few; CDR3nt: TGTGCCAGCAGCTTATGGAGCGGGAGGCCCTACAATGAGCAGTTCTTC; CDR3aa: CASSLWSGRPYNEQFF
v_gene: TRBV4-3; d_gene: TRBD1; j_gene: TRBJ1-2; abundance: few; CDR3nt: TGCGCCAGCAGCCAACCGGGACAGGGGAACTATGGCTACACCTTC; CDR3aa: CASSQPGQGNYGYTF
v_gene: TRBV5-1; d_gene: .; j_gene: TRBJ2-1; abundance: few; CDR3nt: TGCGCCAGCAGCCCCGAGGTCATACTCCCCTACAATGAGCAGTTCTTC; CDR3aa: CASSPEVILPYNEQFF